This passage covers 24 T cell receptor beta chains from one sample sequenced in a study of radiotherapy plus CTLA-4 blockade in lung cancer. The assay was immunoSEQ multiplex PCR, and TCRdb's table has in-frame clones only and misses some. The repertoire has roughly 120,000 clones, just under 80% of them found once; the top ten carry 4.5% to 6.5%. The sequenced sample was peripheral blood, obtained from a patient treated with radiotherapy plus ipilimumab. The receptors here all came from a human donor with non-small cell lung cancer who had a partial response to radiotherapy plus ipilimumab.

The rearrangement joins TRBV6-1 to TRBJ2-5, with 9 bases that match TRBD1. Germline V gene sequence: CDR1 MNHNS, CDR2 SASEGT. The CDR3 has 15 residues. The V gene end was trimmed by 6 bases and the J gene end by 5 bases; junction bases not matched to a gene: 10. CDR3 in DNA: TGTGCCAGCAGACAGGGGGCGTGGGAGAGGGAGACCCAGTACTTC. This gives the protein CASRQGAWERETQYF.

The CDR3: CASSYRGQGEPAFF. In DNA form, the CDR3 reads TGTGCCAGCAGTTACCGAGGACAGGGGGAGCCAGCTTTCTTT. The genes are TRBV6-5 and TRBJ1-1; 10 bases are a match to TRBD1. The trim removed 2 bases at V and 10 bases at J, leaving 7 bases unmatched. Germline assignment: CDR1 MNHEY and CDR2 SVGAGI. The CDR3 length is 14 residues.

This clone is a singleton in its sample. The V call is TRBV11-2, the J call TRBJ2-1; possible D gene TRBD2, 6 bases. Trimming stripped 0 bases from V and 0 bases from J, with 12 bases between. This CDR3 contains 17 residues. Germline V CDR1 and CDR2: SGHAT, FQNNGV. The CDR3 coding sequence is TGTGCCAGCAGCTTAGATCTGGTGGACTACTCCTACAATGAGCAGTTCTTC. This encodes CASSLDLVDYSYNEQFF.

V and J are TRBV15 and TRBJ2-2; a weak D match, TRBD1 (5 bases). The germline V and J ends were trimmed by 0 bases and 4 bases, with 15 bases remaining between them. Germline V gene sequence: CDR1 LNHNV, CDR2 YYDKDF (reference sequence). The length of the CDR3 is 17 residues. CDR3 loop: CATSREISAGPTGELFF. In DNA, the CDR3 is TGTGCCACCAGCAGAGAGATTTCGGCAGGGCCCACCGGGGAGCTGTTTTTT.

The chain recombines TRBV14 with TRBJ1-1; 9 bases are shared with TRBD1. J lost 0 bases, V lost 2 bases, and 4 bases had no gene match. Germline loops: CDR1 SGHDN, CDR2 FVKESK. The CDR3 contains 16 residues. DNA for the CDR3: TGTGCCAGCAGCCAAAGAACAGGGGGCTTGAACACTGAAGCTTTCTTT. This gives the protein CASSQRTGGLNTEAFF. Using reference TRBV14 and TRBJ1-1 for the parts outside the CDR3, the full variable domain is EAGVTQFPSHSVIEKGQTVTLRCDPISGHDNLYWYRRVMGKEIKFLLHFVKESKQDESGMPNNRFLAERTGGTYSTLKVQPAELEDSGVYFCASSQRTGGLNTEAFFGQGTRLTVV.

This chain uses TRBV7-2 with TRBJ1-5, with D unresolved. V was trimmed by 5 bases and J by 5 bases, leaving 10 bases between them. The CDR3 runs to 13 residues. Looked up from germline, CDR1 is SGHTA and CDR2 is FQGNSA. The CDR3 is CASSTRLDQPQHF. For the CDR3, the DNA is TGTGCCAGCAGCACGCGGCTTGATCAGCCCCAGCATTTT. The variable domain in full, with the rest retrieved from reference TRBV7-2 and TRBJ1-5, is GAGVSQSPSNKVTEKGKDVELRCDPISGHTALYWYRQSLGQGLEFLIYFQGNSAPDKSGLPSDRFSAERTGGSVSTLTIQRTQQEDSAVYLCASSTRLDQPQHFGDGTRLSIL.

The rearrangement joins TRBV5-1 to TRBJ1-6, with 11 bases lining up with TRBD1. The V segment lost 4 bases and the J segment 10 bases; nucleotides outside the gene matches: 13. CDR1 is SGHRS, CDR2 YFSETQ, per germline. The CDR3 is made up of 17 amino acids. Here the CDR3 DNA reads TGCGCCAGCAGCCCTCTAGGACAGGGGGCATTAGGATCACCCCTCCACTTT. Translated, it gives CASSPLGQGALGSPLHF. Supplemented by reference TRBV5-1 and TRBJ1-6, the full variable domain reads KAGVTQTPRYLIKTRGQQVTLSCSPISGHRSVSWYQQTPGQGLQFLFEYFSETQRNKGNFPGRFSGRQFSNSRSEMNVSTLELGDSALYLCASSPLGQGALGSPLHFGNGTRLTVT.

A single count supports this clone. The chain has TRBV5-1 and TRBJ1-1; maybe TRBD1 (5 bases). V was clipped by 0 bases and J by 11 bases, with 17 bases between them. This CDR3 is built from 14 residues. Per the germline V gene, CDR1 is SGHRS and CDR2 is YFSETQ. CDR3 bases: TGCGCCAGCAGCTTGGGGGGGGACGTCGCGGCGGCTTTCTTT. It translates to CASSLGGDVAAAFF.

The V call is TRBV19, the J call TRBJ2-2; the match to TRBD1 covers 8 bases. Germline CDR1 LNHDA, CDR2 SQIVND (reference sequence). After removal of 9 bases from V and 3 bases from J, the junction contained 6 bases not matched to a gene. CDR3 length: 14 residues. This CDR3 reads CASWTGWDTGELFF. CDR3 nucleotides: TGTGCCAGCTGGACAGGGTGGGACACCGGGGAGCTGTTTTTT.

The DNA for the CDR3 is TGTGCCAGCAGCTCCCCGACTAGCGGGAATGAGCAGTTCTTC. It is translated as CASSSPTSGNEQFF. The chain combines TRBV11-3 with TRBJ2-1; the match to TRBD2 covers 10 bases. CDR3 length: 14 amino acids. The germline V gene has CDR1 SGHNT and CDR2 YENEEA. Germline trimming cut 4 bases from V and 7 bases from J; bases unmatched to any gene: 4.

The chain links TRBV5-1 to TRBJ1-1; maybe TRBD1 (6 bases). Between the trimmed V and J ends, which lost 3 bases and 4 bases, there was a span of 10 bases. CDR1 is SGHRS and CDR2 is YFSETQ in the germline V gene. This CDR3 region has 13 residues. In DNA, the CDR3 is TGCGCCAGCAGCTGGAGGACAGCCACTGAAGCTTTCTTT. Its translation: CASSWRTATEAFF.

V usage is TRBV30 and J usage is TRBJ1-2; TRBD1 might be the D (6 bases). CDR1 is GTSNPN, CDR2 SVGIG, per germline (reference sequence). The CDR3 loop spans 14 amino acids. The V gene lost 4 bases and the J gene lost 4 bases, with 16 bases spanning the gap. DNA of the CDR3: TGTGCCTGGACCGCGGACAGTTTTCTCTATGGCTACACCTTC. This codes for CAWTADSFLYGYTF.

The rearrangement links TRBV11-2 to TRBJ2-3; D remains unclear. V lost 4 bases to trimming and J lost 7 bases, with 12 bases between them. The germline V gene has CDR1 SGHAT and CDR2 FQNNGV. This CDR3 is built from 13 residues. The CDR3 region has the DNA TGTGCCAGCAGCTCTCAACTCCGGTATACGCAGTATTTT. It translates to CASSSQLRYTQYF.

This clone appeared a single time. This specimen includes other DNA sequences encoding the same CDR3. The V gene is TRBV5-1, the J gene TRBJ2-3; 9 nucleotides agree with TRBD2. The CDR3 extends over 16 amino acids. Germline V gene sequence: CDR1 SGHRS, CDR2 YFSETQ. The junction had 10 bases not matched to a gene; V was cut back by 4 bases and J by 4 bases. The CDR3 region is CASSLKAGGLADTQYF. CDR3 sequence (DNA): TGCGCCAGCAGCCTAAAAGCGGGAGGCCTCGCAGATACGCAGTATTTT.

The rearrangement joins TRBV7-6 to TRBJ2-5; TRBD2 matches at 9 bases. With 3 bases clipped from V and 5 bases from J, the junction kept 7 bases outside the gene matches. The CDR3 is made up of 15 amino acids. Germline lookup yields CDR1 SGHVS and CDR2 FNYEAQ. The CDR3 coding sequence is TGTGCCAGCAGCTTCGGAGTAGCGGGAGTGGAGACCCAGTACTTC. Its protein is CASSFGVAGVETQYF.

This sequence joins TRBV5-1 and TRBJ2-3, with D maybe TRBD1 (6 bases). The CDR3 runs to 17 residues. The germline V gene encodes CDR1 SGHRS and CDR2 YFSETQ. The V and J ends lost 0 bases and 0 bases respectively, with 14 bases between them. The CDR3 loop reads CASSLGRTVPSTDTQYF. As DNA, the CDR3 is TGCGCCAGCAGCTTGGGAAGGACAGTCCCTAGCACAGATACGCAGTATTTT.

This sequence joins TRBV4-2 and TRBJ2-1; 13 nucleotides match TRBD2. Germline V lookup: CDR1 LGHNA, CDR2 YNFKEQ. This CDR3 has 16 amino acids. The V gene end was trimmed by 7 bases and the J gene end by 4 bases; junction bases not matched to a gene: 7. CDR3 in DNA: TGTGCCAGCACGACTAGCGGGAGGTGGAATTACAATGAGCAGTTCTTC. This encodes CASTTSGRWNYNEQFF.

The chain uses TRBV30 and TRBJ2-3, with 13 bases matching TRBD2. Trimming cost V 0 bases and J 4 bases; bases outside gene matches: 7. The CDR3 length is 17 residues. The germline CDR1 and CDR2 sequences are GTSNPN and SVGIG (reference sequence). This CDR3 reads CAWSVLRTSGRADTQYF. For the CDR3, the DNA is TGTGCCTGGAGTGTACTCCGGACTAGCGGGAGAGCAGATACGCAGTATTTT. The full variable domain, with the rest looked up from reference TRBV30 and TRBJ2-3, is SQTIHQWPATLVQPVGSPLSLECTVEGTSNPNLYWYRQAAGRGLQLLFYSVGIGQISSEVPQNLSASRPQDRQFILSSKKLLLSDSGFYLCAWSVLRTSGRADTQYFGPGTRLTVL.

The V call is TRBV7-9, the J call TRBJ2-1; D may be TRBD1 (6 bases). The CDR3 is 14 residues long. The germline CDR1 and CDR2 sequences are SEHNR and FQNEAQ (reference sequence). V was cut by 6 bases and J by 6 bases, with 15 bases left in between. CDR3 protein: CASRPRGDGNEQFF. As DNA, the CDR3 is TGTGCCAGCAGACCCAGGGGTGATGGCAATGAGCAGTTCTTC. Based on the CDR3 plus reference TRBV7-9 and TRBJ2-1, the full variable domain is DTGVSQNPRHKITKRGQNVTFRCDPISEHNRLYWYRQTLGQGPEFLTYFQNEAQLEKSRLLSDRFSAERPKGSFSTLEIQRTEQGDSAMYLCASRPRGDGNEQFFGPGTRLTVL.

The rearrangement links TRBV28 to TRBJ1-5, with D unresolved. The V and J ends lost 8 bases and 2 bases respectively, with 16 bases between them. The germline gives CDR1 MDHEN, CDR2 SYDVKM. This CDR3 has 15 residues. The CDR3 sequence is CASDEGYQGNQPQHF. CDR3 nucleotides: TGTGCCAGCGACGAGGGTTATCAAGGCAATCAGCCCCAGCATTTT.

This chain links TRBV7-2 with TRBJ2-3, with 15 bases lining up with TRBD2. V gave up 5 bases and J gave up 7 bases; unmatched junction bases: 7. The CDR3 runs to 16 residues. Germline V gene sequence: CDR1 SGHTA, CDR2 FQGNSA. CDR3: CASSTGLAGGRNTQYF. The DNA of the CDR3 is TGTGCCAGCAGCACTGGACTAGCGGGAGGGCGGAATACGCAGTATTTT.

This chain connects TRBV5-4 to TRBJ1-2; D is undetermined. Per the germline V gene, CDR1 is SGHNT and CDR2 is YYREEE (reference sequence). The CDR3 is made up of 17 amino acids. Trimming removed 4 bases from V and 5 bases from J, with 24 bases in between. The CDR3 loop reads CASSRGVARESVYGYTF. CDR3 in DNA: TGTGCCAGCAGCCGTGGAGTGGCCCGAGAGTCGGTTTATGGCTACACCTTC. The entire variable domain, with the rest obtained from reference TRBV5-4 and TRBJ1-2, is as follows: ETGVTQSPTHLIKTRGQQVTLRCSSQSGHNTVSWYQQALGQGPQFIFQYYREEENGRGNFPPRFSGLQFPNYSSELNVNALELDDSALYLCASSRGVARESVYGYTFGSGTRLTVV.

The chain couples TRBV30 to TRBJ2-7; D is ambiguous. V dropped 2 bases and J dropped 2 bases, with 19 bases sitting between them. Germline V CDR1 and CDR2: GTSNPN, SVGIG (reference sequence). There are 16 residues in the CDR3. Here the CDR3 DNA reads TGTGCCTGGAGTCCCAAGGATGGCCTAGGCCCCTACGAGCAGTACTTC. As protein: CAWSPKDGLGPYEQYF.

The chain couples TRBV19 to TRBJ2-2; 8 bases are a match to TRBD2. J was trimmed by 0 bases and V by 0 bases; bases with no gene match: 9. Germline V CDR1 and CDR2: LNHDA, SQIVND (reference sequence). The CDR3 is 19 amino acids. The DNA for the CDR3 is TGTGCCAGTAGTATAGATCTCCGTGGACTAGCCGCGAACACCGGGGAGCTGTTTTTT. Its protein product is CASSIDLRGLAANTGELFF.